This T cell receptor beta chain appears in the sequencing data of a study of cytomegalovirus exposure and HLA in healthy donors. Study results and limitations: Links to common viral pathogens appeared, in a later analysis, for several of the most significant clusters. Investigators reported 150 to 200 TCR beta chains as tied to cytomegalovirus. Rates of TCR association differed by HLA locus in a later analysis, with DRB1 highest and HLA-C lowest.

PCR primers comprised 60 Vbeta and 13 Jbeta primers. As processed by the authors: An analysis that came later counted 77 million or so unique TCR beta chains, around 12 million shared. The assay was immunoSEQ multiplex PCR, and TCRdb's table has in-frame clones only and misses some. V and J calls and clone size are copied from that table; D and trimming were computed from the DNA. The sample's table shows roughly 80,000 clones. The CDR3 is 15 residues long. In germline, CDR1 is MNHEY, CDR2 SVGAGI. V shed 1 base and J shed 8 bases, with 17 bases lying between them. Regarding this clone: As yet, its antigen is unknown.

The rearrangement uses TRBV6-5 and TRBJ1-1, with D perhaps matching TRBD1 (6 bases). Sequences were obtained from PBMCs. The TCR was taken from a man in his forties or fifties in good health and CMV-seropositive. Here the CDR3 reads CASSYLASGTREAFF. The CDR3 DNA reads as TGTGCCAGCAGTTACTTAGCCTCCGGGACAAGGGAAGCTTTCTTT.